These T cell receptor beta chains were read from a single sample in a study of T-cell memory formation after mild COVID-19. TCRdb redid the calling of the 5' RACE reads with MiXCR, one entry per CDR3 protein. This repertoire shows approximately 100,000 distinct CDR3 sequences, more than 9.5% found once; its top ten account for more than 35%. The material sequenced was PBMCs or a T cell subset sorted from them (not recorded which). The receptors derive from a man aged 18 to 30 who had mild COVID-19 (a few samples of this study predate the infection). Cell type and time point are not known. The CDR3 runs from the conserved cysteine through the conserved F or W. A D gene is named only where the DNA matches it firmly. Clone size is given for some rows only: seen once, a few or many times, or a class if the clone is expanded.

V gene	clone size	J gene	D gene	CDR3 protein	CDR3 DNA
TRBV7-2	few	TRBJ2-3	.	CASSRWGDTQYF	TGTGCCAGCAGCCGATGGGGAGATACGCAGTATTTT
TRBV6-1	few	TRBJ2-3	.	CASIGVLGATDTQYF	TGTGCCAGCATCGGGGTGTTAGGTGCGACAGATACGCAGTATTTT
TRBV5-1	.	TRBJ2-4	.	CASSQRTGQGNIQYF	TGCGCCAGCAGCCAGAGGACCGGCCAAGGCAACATTCAGTACTTC
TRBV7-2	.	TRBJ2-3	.	CASSSGGPHTDTQYF	TGTGCCAGCAGCTCCGGGGGGCCCCACACAGATACGCAGTATTTT
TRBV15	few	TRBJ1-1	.	CATSREGYTEAFF	TGTGCCACCAGCAGAGAAGGGTACACTGAAGCTTTCTTT
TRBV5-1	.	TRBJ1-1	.	CASSLGQGHGTEAFF	TGCGCCAGCAGCTTAGGCCAGGGTCATGGCACTGAAGCTTTCTTT
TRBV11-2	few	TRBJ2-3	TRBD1	CASSLGRTGAVTDTQYF	TGTGCCAGCAGCTTAGGGCGGACAGGGGCGGTCACAGATACGCAGTATTTT
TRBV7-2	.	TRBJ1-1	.	CASSLDLNTEAFF	TGTGCCAGCAGCTTGGACCTGAACACTGAAGCTTTCTTT
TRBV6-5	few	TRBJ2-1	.	CASSRGAGNEQFF	TGTGCCAGCAGCCGCGGGGCTGGCAATGAGCAGTTCTTC
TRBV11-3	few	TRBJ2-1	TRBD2	CASSLALGGNEQFF	TGTGCCAGCAGCTTAGCCCTGGGGGGGAATGAGCAGTTCTTC
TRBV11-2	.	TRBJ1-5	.	CASSPEPGLNSNQPQHF	TGTGCCAGCAGCCCCGAACCTGGACTCAATAGCAATCAGCCCCAGCATTTT
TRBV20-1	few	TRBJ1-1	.	CSVAPVNTEAFF	TGCAGTGTAGCCCCTGTGAACACTGAAGCTTTCTTT
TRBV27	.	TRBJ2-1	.	CASKNGGYNEQFF	TGTGCCAGCAAAAACGGGGGTTACAATGAGCAGTTCTTC
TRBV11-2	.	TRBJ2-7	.	CASSPGLFYEQYF	TGTGCCAGCAGCCCAGGACTCTTCTACGAGCAGTACTTC
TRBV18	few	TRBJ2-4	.	CASSPRPGKLENIQYF	TGTGCCAGCTCACCACGACCCGGGAAGTTGGAAAACATTCAGTACTTC
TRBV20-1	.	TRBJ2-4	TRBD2	CSARGLAGERLAKNIQYF	TGCAGTGCTAGAGGACTAGCGGGGGAACGCCTAGCCAAAAACATTCAGTACTTC
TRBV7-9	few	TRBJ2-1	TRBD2	CASRVSGNHNEQFF	TGTGCCAGCAGAGTTAGCGGGAACCACAATGAGCAGTTCTTC
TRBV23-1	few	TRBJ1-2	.	CAFPTTNYGYTF	TGCGCCTTTCCAACGACTAACTATGGCTACACCTTC
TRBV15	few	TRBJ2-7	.	CATSREVSYEQYF	TGTGCCACCAGCCGGGAAGTATCCTACGAGCAGTACTTC
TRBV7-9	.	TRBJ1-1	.	CASSKSPWEAFF	TGTGCCAGCAGCAAGTCGCCGTGGGAAGCTTTCTTT
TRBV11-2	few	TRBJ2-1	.	CASSPEVLSYNEQFF	TGTGCCAGCAGCCCCGAGGTACTCTCCTACAATGAGCAGTTCTTC
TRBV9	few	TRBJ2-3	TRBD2	CASSAHGGGDTQYF	TGTGCCAGCAGCGCTCACGGGGGGGGAGATACGCAGTATTTT
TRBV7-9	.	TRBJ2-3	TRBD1	CASSGGQGERPDTQYF	TGTGCCAGCAGCGGGGGACAGGGGGAAAGACCAGATACGCAGTATTTT
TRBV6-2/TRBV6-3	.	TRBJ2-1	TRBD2	CASSSLAGNYNEQFF	TGTGCCAGCAGCTCACTAGCGGGAAATTACAATGAGCAGTTCTTC
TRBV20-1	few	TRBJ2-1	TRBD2	CSARGRRLAPAYNEQFF	TGCAGTGCTAGAGGTAGGAGACTAGCACCGGCCTACAATGAGCAGTTCTTC
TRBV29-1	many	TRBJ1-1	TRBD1	CSVEVDREGRFLEAFF	TGCAGCGTTGAGGTGGACAGGGAAGGAAGGTTCCTTGAAGCTTTCTTT
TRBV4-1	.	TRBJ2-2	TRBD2	CASSELAGGATGELFF	TGCGCCAGCAGCGAACTAGCGGGGGGAGCCACCGGGGAGCTGTTTTTT
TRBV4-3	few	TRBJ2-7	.	CASSQDTELYEQYF	TGCGCCAGCAGCCAAGATACAGAACTCTACGAGCAGTACTTC
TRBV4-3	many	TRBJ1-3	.	CASSPGLSSGNTIYF	TGCGCCAGCAGCCCGGGACTGAGCTCTGGAAACACCATATATTTT
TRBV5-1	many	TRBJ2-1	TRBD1	CASSLGFSGQGTYNEQFF	TGCGCCAGCAGCTTGGGTTTTTCGGGACAGGGAACCTACAATGAGCAGTTCTTC
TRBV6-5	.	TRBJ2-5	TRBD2	CASSWGGETQYF	TGTGCCAGCAGTTGGGGGGGAGAGACCCAGTACTTC
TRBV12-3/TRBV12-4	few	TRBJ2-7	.	CASSLGGDGSYEQYF	TGTGCCAGCAGTTTAGGAGGGGACGGCTCCTACGAGCAGTACTTC
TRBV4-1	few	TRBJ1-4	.	CASSLGLGEKLFF	TGCGCCAGCAGCCTCGGACTGGGTGAAAAACTGTTTTTT
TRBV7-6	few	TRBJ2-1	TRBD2	CASSTSVTEQFF	TGTGCCAGCAGCACTAGCGTTACTGAGCAGTTCTTC
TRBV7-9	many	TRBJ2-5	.	CASSQPFDSTGEETQYF	TGTGCCAGCAGCCAACCCTTTGACAGCACTGGTGAAGAGACCCAGTACTTC
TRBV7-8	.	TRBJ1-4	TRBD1	CASSTRTGRINEKLFF	TGTGCCAGCAGCACCCGGACAGGGCGGATTAATGAAAAACTGTTTTTT
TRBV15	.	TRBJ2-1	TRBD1	CATSREGTGDSSYNEQFF	TGTGCCACCAGCAGGGAAGGGACAGGCGATAGCTCCTACAATGAGCAGTTCTTC
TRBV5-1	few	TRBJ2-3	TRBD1	CASSSRRGDRGADTQYF	TGCGCCAGCAGCTCCCGTCGGGGGGACAGGGGAGCAGATACGCAGTATTTT
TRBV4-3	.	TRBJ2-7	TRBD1	CASSHRTGAYEQYF	TGCGCCAGCAGCCACAGGACAGGGGCCTACGAGCAGTACTTC